This T cell receptor (beta chain) was captured in a study of T cells after yellow fever vaccination. TCRdb used MiXCR to reprocess the 5' RACE reads, holding one entry per CDR3 protein. This table holds a few hundred thousand distinct CDR3 sequences, about 6.6% found once. Germline-derived CDR1 and CDR2 are SGHRS and YFSETQ. V gave up 0 bases and J gave up 2 bases, with 9 bases separating them. The CDR3 length is 14 residues. This specimen was PBMCs, taken about 49 days after the first yellow fever vaccination. This TCR came from a man younger than 35 who received the YFV17D yellow fever vaccine. V is TRBV5-1 and J is TRBJ2-7; D not certain. This CDR3 is CASSLVQEAYEQYF. Here the CDR3 DNA reads TGCGCCAGCAGCTTGGTTCAGGAAGCCTACGAGCAGTACTTC.